The 30 T cell receptor beta chains presented below share a single source sample, sequenced in a study of T cells in Graves' hyperthyroidism and ophthalmopathy. RNA transcripts provided the source from which TCR beta CDR3 regions were amplified. With the HTBI primer set, the TCR CDR3 went through a first round of RT-PCR. TCRdb recomputed calls from the multiplex PCR reads with MiXCR, one row per CDR3 protein. The profile shows about 520,000 distinct CDR3 sequences, around a quarter of them singletons. The sequenced material came from blood. These receptors were taken from a woman in her twenties or thirties with Graves' ophthalmopathy.

This clonotype was seen a handful of times. The CDR3 DNA follows: TGTGCCAGCAGTTTGAGGACAGGTGAAGCTTTCTTT. Translated, it gives CASSLRTGEAFF. The rearrangement links TRBV6-5 to TRBJ1-1; TRBD1 matches 7 bases. With 4 bases clipped from V and 7 bases from J, the junction kept 3 bases outside the gene matches. CDR3 size: 12 residues. Germline V gives CDR1 MNHEY, CDR2 SVGAGI.

This chain connects TRBV15 to TRBJ2-5; the D gene is possibly TRBD2 (5 bases). Germline CDR1 is LNHNV and CDR2 is YYDKDF (reference sequence). V was cut by 0 bases and J by 3 bases, with 11 bases left in between. CDR3 length: 15 residues. DNA for the CDR3: TGTGCCACCAGCAGAGAGACGGGGTCCGAAGAGACCCAGTACTTC. Translating it yields CATSRETGSEETQYF.

This sequence joins TRBV12-3 or TRBV12-4 and TRBJ1-1; D ambiguous. The CDR3 contains 15 residues. Deletions cut 6 bases from V and 1 base from J, with 15 bases between. The CDR3 DNA is TGTGCCAGCAGCTTCCAGATGGGCCCGAACACTGAAGCTTTCTTT. This sequence encodes CASSFQMGPNTEAFF.

The V call is TRBV27, the J call TRBJ2-7; TRBD1 matches at 11 bases. Germline V lookup: CDR1 MNHEY, CDR2 SMNVEV (reference sequence). V trimming: 7 bases; J trimming: 4 bases; junction bases outside the gene matches: 6. This CDR3 has 14 amino acids. CDR3 in DNA: TGTGCCAGCACCACCGGGACAGGGGGATACGAGCAGTACTTC. Protein sequence: CASTTGTGGYEQYF.

This clonotype occurred many times. The V gene is TRBV7-2, the J gene TRBJ1-2; D is perhaps TRBD1 (5 bases). CDR1 is SGHTA and CDR2 is FQGNSA in the germline V gene. The CDR3 length is 14 residues. V lost 4 bases and J lost 3, with 12 bases in between. Written as DNA, the CDR3 is TGTGCCAGCAGCTCTCCTCCAGGGTACTATGGCTACACCTTC. Translating it yields CASSSPPGYYGYTF.

The chain uses TRBV11-2 and TRBJ1-4; TRBD1 is a possible D gene (5 bases). Germline-derived CDR1 and CDR2 are SGHAT and FQNNGV. V was trimmed by 2 bases and J by 5 bases, leaving 15 bases between them. The CDR3 is made up of 16 amino acids. The CDR3: CASSLTGGTGNEKLFF. CDR3 bases: TGTGCCAGCAGCTTAACCGGCGGGACGGGAAATGAAAAACTGTTTTTT. Drawing the rest from reference TRBV11-2 and TRBJ1-4, the complete variable domain is EAGVAQSPRYKIIEKRQSVAFWCNPISGHATLYWYQQILGQGPKLLIQFQNNGVVDDSQLPKDRFSAERLKGVDSTLKIQPAKLEDSAVYLCASSLTGGTGNEKLFFGSGTQLSVL.

J is TRBJ1-1 and V is TRBV12-3 or TRBV12-4, with 8 bases fitting TRBD1. V shed 4 bases and J 10 bases; nucleotides not matched to a gene: 5. The CDR3 has 12 amino acids. The CDR3 DNA reads TGTGCCAGCAGTTACCCCGGGACAGGAGCTTTCTTT. This translates into CASSYPGTGAFF.

This clonotype was seen just once. The rearrangement uses TRBV29-1 and TRBJ1-1; D possibly corresponds to TRBD1 (6 bases). Germline V gene lookup returns CDR1 SQVTM and CDR2 ANQGSEA. V gave up 7 bases and J gave up 6 bases, with 21 bases separating them. The CDR3 has 14 amino acids. CDR3 sequence reads: CSAAPQGPMAEAFF. For the CDR3, the DNA is TGCAGCGCCGCACCACAGGGCCCGATGGCTGAAGCTTTCTTT.

This clonotype was seen a handful of times. The junction shows a germline mismatch at one end, possibly a read error. The CDR3 DNA reads as TGTGCCAGCAGGCCCCGGGGGTACAACGATCAGTACTTC. Encoded protein: CASRPRGYNDQYF. The V call is TRBV6-2 or TRBV6-3, the J call TRBJ2-7, with D maybe TRBD2 (6 bases). The CDR3 loop spans 13 amino acids. CDR1 is MNHEY, CDR2 SVGEGT, per germline.

This chain joins TRBV6-1 and TRBJ2-7; no reliable D call. This CDR3 region has 15 residues. The ends were cut back, 0 bases at V and 2 bases at J, with 11 bases in the middle. Germline V gene data show CDR1 as MNHNS and CDR2 as SASEGT. The CDR3: CASSEALWAPYEQYF. DNA for the CDR3: TGTGCCAGCAGTGAAGCACTGTGGGCCCCCTACGAGCAGTACTTC.

This clonotype was observed at least ten times. CDR3 coding DNA: TGTGCCAGCGGGGAGGGGGGAAACACTGAAGCTTTCTTT. This translates into CASGEGGNTEAFF. V gene TRBV3-1 combines with J gene TRBJ1-1; D might be TRBD1 (6 bases). The CDR3 loop spans 13 amino acids. V was clipped by 8 bases and J by 2 bases, with 12 bases between them. The germline CDR1 and CDR2 sequences are LGHDT and YNNKEL (reference sequence).

This clonotype turned up a few times. This chain uses TRBV12-3 or TRBV12-4 with TRBJ2-7; D is perhaps TRBD2 (7 bases). Between the trimmed V and J ends, which lost 4 bases and 7 bases, there was a span of 14 bases. The CDR3 sequence is 13 residues long. CDR3 nucleotide sequence: TGTGCCAGCAGTTCTCGGACAGCGGGGGAGCAGTACTTC. Translated, it gives CASSSRTAGEQYF.

This clonotype appeared once. An end of the junction does not agree with germline; a read error may underlie this. Here the CDR3 DNA reads TGCGCCAGCAGCTTGGGACAGGGTGGGACTGAATCTTTCTTT. It is translated as CASSLGQGGTESFF. The chain carries TRBV5-1 and TRBJ1-1; 7 bases fit TRBD1. The germline gives CDR1 SGHRS, CDR2 YFSETQ. The CDR3 is 14 residues long.

This clonotype was counted many times. The chain uses TRBV6-2 or TRBV6-3 and TRBJ1-2; D ambiguous. CDR3 length: 13 residues. The V gene lost 5 bases and the J gene lost 5 bases, with 12 bases spanning the gap. CDR1 and CDR2 from the germline V gene are MNHEY and SVGEGT. In DNA form, the CDR3 reads TGTGCCAGCAGTCCTGAGGAGACGTATGGCTACACCTTC. Its translation: CASSPEETYGYTF.

This clonotype was seen ten or more times. V usage is TRBV12-3 or TRBV12-4 and J usage is TRBJ2-5; D possibly corresponds to TRBD1 (6 bases). The CDR3 has 15 amino acids. The V end was cut by 4 bases, the J end by 6 bases, with 18 bases between. CDR3 nucleotide sequence: TGTGCCAGCAGTTCGTGGGCAGGGGTGAAGCAGACCCAGTACTTC. Amino acid sequence: CASSSWAGVKQTQYF.

This clonotype was found a few times. The CDR3 region is CAREPRDGYGYTF. CDR3 in DNA: TGTGCCAGAGAACCTCGGGACGGCTATGGCTACACCTTC. V usage is TRBV2 and J usage is TRBJ1-2; TRBD1 is a possible D gene (5 bases). The CDR3 extends over 13 amino acids. Germline V gene lookup returns CDR1 SNHLY and CDR2 FYNNEI. V was cut by 9 bases and J by 4 bases, with 15 bases left in between.

The chain is built from TRBV12-3 or TRBV12-4 and TRBJ2-6, with 7 bases fitting TRBD1. The CDR3 is made up of 18 amino acids. The ends lost 5 bases at V and 0 bases at J; junction bases unmatched: 10. CDR3 in amino acids: CASSKTQGKGSGANVLTF. The CDR3 region has the DNA TGTGCCAGCAGTAAAACACAGGGGAAAGGCTCTGGGGCCAACGTCCTGACTTTC.

This clonotype was counted many times. The chain uses TRBV18 and TRBJ1-1; the D gene is possibly TRBD1 (6 bases). The CDR3 spans 13 residues. The germline V gene encodes CDR1 KGHSH and CDR2 LQKENI. Trimming took 5 bases from V and 11 from J, leaving 18 bases between them. CDR3 protein: CASSVDSGAQAFF. CDR3 DNA sequence: TGTGCCAGCTCAGTGGACTCGGGGGCGCAGGCTTTCTTT.

The chain carries TRBV19 and TRBJ1-2; the match to TRBD1 covers 10 bases. V trimming: 7 bases; J trimming: 5 bases; junction bases outside the gene matches: 4. CDR1 and CDR2 from the germline V gene are LNHDA and SQIVND (reference sequence). The CDR3 has 13 residues. The CDR3 region is CASKGQGWYGYTF. The CDR3 DNA reads TGTGCCAGTAAGGGACAGGGGTGGTATGGCTACACCTTC.

This clonotype came up many times. The J gene is TRBJ1-3, the V gene TRBV5-1, with a tentative D call TRBD1 (5 bases). The CDR3 extends over 16 amino acids. The germline V and J ends were trimmed by 0 bases and 2 bases, with 12 bases remaining between them. Germline CDR1 and CDR2: SGHRS and YFSETQ. CDR3: CASSLAGTTPGNTIYF. As DNA, the CDR3 is TGCGCCAGCAGCTTGGCGGGGACTACTCCTGGAAACACCATATATTTT.

This clonotype was observed at least ten times. The chain couples TRBV6-5 to TRBJ1-1; D gene ambiguous. The germline V gene encodes CDR1 MNHEY and CDR2 SVGAGI. Between the trimmed V and J ends, which lost 5 bases and 1 base, there was a span of 11 bases. This CDR3 is built from 14 residues. The CDR3 DNA sequence: TGTGCCAGCAGTCCGGCTTCGGGGAACACTGAAGCTTTCTTT. Translated, it gives CASSPASGNTEAFF.

The sample holds a few counts of this clonotype. The chain is built from TRBV6-1 and TRBJ1-6, with D possibly TRBD1 on 5 matching bases. V dropped 6 bases and J dropped 7 bases, with 10 bases sitting between them. Per germline, CDR1 MNHNS and CDR2 SASEGT. CDR3 size: 13 residues. The CDR3 loop is CASRQVWNSPLHF. Here the CDR3 DNA reads TGTGCCAGCAGACAGGTGTGGAATTCACCCCTCCACTTT.

CDR3 nucleotides: TGTGCCAGCCGTACAAAGCCTAGTAACTATGGCTACACCTTC. The encoded protein is CASRTKPSNYGYTF. The chain carries TRBV6-1 and TRBJ1-2; D remains unclear. This CDR3 has 14 amino acids. From germline, CDR1 is MNHNS and CDR2 SASEGT. V was pared by 8 bases and J by 1 base, with 14 bases between.

This clonotype was observed a handful of times. The chain is built from TRBV12-3 or TRBV12-4 and TRBJ1-5; TRBD1 might be the D (6 bases). The CDR3 has 15 amino acids. V was shortened by 2 bases and J by 2 bases, with 10 bases between the two germline ends. Here the CDR3 reads CASSLRGLGNQPQHF. CDR3 nucleotide sequence: TGTGCCAGCAGTTTACGGGGGCTTGGCAATCAGCCCCAGCATTTT.

This clonotype has at least ten counts. The rearrangement links TRBV13 to TRBJ1-3; weak D call: TRBD1 (5 bases). Trimming left V 5 bases short and J 0 bases short, with 11 bases between. CDR1 and CDR2 (germline): PRHDT, FYEKMQ (reference sequence). The CDR3 has 15 residues. CDR3 DNA sequence: TGTGCCAGCAGCGCCGGGGGAGACTCTGGAAACACCATATATTTT. Translation gives CASSAGGDSGNTIYF.

The table lists this clonotype with many counts. This chain joins TRBV7-6 and TRBJ2-5; D is possibly TRBD2 (7 bases). The germline V and J ends were trimmed by 2 bases and 4 bases, with 14 bases remaining between them. Germline V gene data show CDR1 as SGHVS and CDR2 as FNYEAQ. This CDR3 is built from 15 residues. The CDR3 loop reads CASSLPAGAGETQYF. The DNA for the CDR3 is TGTGCCAGCAGCTTACCTGCGGGGGCGGGAGAGACCCAGTACTTC.

Ten or more counts support this clonotype. The chain couples TRBV6-2 or TRBV6-3 to TRBJ2-2; 10 bases align to TRBD2. Trimming cost V 6 bases and J 0 bases; bases outside gene matches: 13. The CDR3 runs 19 residues. Germline V gene lookup returns CDR1 MNHEY and CDR2 SVGEGT. The CDR3: CASSPAGLAGVTNTGELFF. The CDR3 nucleotides read TGTGCCAGCAGCCCCGCGGGGCTAGCGGGGGTGACGAACACCGGGGAGCTGTTTTTT.

J is TRBJ2-2 and V is TRBV25-1; TRBD2 matches at 8 bases. The CDR3 extends over 15 amino acids. With V trimmed by 2 bases and J by 4 bases, 3 bases remained unmatched. The germline V gene has CDR1 MGHDK and CDR2 SYGVNS. In DNA, the CDR3 is TGTGCCAGCAGTGAAGGGACTAGGGCCACCGGGGAGCTGTTTTTT. Amino acids: CASSEGTRATGELFF.

This clonotype was seen many times. CDR3: CASSQGQGVLLWSYEQYF. CDR3 nucleotide sequence: TGTGCCAGCAGCCAAGGACAGGGGGTCCTTTTGTGGTCCTACGAGCAGTACTTC. The chain links TRBV14 to TRBJ2-7; 9 positions agree with TRBD1. This CDR3 is built from 18 residues. Per the germline V gene, CDR1 is SGHDN and CDR2 is FVKESK. V shed 1 base and J 1 base; nucleotides not matched to a gene: 11.

The chain employs TRBV7-3 and TRBJ2-7; maybe TRBD2 (6 bases). Trimming shortened V by 5 bases and J by 0 bases, and 17 bases separated the two germline ends. Germline V gene sequence: CDR1 SGHTA, CDR2 FQGTGA. The CDR3 contains 16 residues. The CDR3 DNA is TGTGCCAGCAGCCTCGATGGAGGGGCAAGCTCCTACGAGCAGTACTTC. Its translation: CASSLDGGASSYEQYF.